This T cell receptor (beta chain) is drawn from a study of human T cells and chemical hapten exposure (dated by TCRdb to the early 2020s). Background on the whole study: For sensitization, 2% DPC in acetone was applied to a 2 cm by 2 cm area of upper inner arm skin. Libraries were pooled for sequencing, and per-sample TCR yields varied mainly because of small differences in library volumes within the pool. Most of the patients in the cohort were female, and the cohort covered alopecia areata with under or over 50% scalp involvement, alopecia totalis and alopecia universalis. Patients additionally received weekly therapeutic DPC doses to the scalp throughout the roughly 24-week study period. From each blood RNA sample, both TCR alpha and TCR beta chains were sequenced. About 30 alopecia patients provided blood for TCR sequencing at one to four time points (pre-sensitization, 2, 6 and 24 weeks). Blood was sampled from patients pre-sensitization (week 0) and at 2, 6 and about 24 weeks after DPC sensitization. In alopecia patients, the study followed how the peripheral blood TCR repertoire changed in vivo over primary and secondary sensitization to diphenylcyclopropenone (DPC), a hapten. Patch testing on the upper back used Finn chambers containing 0.01% DPC, with scoring done after 6 days according to International Contact Dermatitis Research Group standards. General study outcomes and caveats: No change with DPC sensitization was found in the number of TCRs above 1 in 1000 frequency, and no evidence of global repertoire structure alterations was found. Because all patients had alopecia, a presumed autoimmune disease, the immune response of the patients might differ from that of healthy individuals. Patch test score correlated positively with the number of PT1 expanded TCRs, reaching significance at thresholds 8, 16 and 32 but not at 4. Expanded TCRs formed significantly more large CDR3 similarity clusters than pre-sensitization or healthy control sets, consistent with antigen-driven responses. After repeated subsampling, changes were observed in the strength of the expansion versus patch-test correlation and in the threshold at which the correlation became significant.

In this sample, this clonotype turned up many times. This receptor's antigen is unknown. Base quality data are lacking; no much larger clone is found one base away. The meaning of the sample's time point label: patch test 1, 2 weeks after DPC sensitization. The treatment or condition tag for this specimen amounts to: therapeutic diphenylcyclopropenone sensitization with weekly scalp DPC. Unfractionated whole blood was collected in Tempus Blood RNA tubes, and total RNA was extracted from that blood. Blood at each patch-test visit was drawn before the patch test was applied. Eligible patients were aged 18 to 70, diagnosed with alopecia, deemed suitable for DPC therapy, and excluded if pregnant. Libraries came from RACE. Data came from a NextSeq 500. During library preparation, unique molecular identifiers were attached to individual cDNA molecules so that TCRs could be counted quantitatively and reproducibly. The authors' pipeline ran thus. A median of around 100,000 TCRs per sample was observed, with a range of 23,224 to 690,600. V, J and CDR3 annotation of the TCR reads was carried out using the Decombinator software suite. For the PS versus PT1 abundance plots, all samples were subsampled to the same number of TCRs (28,000). Expanded TCRs were defined as absent before sensitization and observed at least eight times at the 2-week time point. The public reads were run again by TCRdb, first through fastp at Q25 and then through MiXCR, and only productive beta chains were kept. Each entry is one CDR3 protein sequence, shown with its most common DNA and genes. The V and J calls shown here were made by TCRdb, not taken from the authors' results. The sample table records some 53,000 distinct CDR3 sequences; 8% to 13% of these occur just once. Of the sample, about 1.7% is held by the ten largest clones.

This material consisted of whole blood, taken in connection with sensitization to the hapten diphenylcyclopropenone (DPC). The clonotype originates from a woman in her thirties or forties with alopecia areata. Some clones in this sample may be carry-over from other donors' samples.

Here the CDR3 is given as CASSEAWGRGETQYF. The DNA sequence reads TGTGCCAGCAGTGAAGCGTGGGGGCGCGGAGAGACCCAGTACTTC. Here the chain combines TRBV6-1 and TRBJ2-5, and possibly TRBD1, on 6 matching bases. In the germline V gene, CDR1 corresponds to MNHNS and CDR2 to SASEGT. The CDR3 numbers 15 residues from cysteine through phenylalanine. The DNA shown is the 45-base CDR3, in frame from base 1. The trim is 0 bases for V and 4 bases for J, with a gap of 12 bases between the germline ends.